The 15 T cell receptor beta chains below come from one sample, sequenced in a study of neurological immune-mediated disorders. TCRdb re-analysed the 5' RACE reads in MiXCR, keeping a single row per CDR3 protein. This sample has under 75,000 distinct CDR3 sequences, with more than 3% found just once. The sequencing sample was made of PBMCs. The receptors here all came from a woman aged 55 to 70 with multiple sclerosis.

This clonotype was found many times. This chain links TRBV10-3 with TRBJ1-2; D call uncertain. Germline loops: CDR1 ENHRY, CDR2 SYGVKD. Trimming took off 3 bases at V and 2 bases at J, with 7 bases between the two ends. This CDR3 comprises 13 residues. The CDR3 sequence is CAISEAGNYGYTF. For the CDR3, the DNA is TGTGCCATCAGTGAAGCAGGAAACTATGGCTACACCTTC.

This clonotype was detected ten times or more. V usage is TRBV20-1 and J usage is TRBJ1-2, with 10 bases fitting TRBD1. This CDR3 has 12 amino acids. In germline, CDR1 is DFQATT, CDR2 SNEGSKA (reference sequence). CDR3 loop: CMGQGNNYGYTF. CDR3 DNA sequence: TGCATGGGACAGGGGAATAACTATGGCTACACCTTC.

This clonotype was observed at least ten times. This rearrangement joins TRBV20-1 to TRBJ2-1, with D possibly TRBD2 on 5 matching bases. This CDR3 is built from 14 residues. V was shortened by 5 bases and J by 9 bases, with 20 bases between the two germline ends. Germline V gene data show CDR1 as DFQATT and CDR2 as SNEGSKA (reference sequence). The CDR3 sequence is CSAGKGALISEQFF. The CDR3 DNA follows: TGCAGTGCTGGAAAGGGAGCCCTAATAAGTGAGCAGTTCTTC.

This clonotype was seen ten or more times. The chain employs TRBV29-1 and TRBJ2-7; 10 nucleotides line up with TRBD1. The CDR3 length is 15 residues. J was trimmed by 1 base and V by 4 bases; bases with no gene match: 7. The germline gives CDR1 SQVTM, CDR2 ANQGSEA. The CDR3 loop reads CSVGSRDRGSYEQYF. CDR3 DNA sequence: TGCAGCGTTGGATCCCGGGACAGGGGATCCTACGAGCAGTACTTC.

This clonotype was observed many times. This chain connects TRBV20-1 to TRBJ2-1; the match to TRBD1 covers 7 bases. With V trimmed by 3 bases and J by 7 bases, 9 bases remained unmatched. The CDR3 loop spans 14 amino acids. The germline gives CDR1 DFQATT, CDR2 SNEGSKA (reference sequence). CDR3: CSASEGTVNNEQFF. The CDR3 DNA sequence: TGCAGTGCTAGTGAGGGGACAGTGAATAATGAGCAGTTCTTC.

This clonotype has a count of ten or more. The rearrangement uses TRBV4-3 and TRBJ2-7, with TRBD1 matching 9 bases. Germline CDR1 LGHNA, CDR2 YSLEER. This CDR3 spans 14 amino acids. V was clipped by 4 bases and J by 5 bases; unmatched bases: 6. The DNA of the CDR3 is TGCGCCAGCAGCCGACGACAGGGGGTACACGAGCAGTACTTC. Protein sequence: CASSRRQGVHEQYF.

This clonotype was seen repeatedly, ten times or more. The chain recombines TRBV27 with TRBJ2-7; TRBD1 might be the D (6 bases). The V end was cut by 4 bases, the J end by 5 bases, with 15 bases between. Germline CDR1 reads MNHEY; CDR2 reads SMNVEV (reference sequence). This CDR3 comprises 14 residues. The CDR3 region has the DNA TGTGCCAGCAGTTCAACAGGGTTCGGAAACGAGCAGTACTTC. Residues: CASSSTGFGNEQYF.

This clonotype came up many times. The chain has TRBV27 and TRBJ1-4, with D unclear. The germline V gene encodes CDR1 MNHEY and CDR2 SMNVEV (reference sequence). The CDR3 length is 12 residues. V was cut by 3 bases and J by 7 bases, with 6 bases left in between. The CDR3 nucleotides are TGTGCCAGCAGTTTCCCAGGTGAAAAACTGTTTTTT. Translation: CASSFPGEKLFF.

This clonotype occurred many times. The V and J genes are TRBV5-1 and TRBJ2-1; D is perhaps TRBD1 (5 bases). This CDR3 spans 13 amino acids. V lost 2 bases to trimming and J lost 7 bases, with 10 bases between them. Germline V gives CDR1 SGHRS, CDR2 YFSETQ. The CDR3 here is CASSLQVGNEQFF. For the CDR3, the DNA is TGCGCCAGCAGCTTACAGGTTGGGAATGAGCAGTTCTTC.

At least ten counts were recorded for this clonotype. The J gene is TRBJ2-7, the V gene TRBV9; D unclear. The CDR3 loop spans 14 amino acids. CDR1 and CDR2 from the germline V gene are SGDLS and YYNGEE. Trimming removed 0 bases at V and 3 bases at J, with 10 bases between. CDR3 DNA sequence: TGTGCCAGCAGCGTAGCTGGGTCTAACTACGAGCAGTACTTC. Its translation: CASSVAGSNYEQYF.

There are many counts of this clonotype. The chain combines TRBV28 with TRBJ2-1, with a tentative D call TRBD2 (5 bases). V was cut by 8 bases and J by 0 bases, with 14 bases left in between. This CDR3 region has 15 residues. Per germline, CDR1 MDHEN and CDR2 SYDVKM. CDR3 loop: CASGIGGSSYNEQFF. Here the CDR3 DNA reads TGTGCCAGCGGGATCGGAGGCAGCTCCTACAATGAGCAGTTCTTC.

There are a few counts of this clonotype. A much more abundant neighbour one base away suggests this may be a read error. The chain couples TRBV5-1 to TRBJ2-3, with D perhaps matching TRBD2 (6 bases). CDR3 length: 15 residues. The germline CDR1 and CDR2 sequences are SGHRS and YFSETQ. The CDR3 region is CASSARDSRVDTKYF. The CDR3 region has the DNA TGCGCCAGCAGCGCTAGGGACTCAAGGGTAGATACGAAGTATTTT.

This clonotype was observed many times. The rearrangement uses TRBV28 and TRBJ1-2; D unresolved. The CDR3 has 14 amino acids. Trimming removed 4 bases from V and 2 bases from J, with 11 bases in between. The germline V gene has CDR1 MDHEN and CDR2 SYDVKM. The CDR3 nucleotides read TGTGCCAGCAGTTCTCACAACAACAACTATGGCTACACCTTC. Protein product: CASSSHNNNYGYTF.

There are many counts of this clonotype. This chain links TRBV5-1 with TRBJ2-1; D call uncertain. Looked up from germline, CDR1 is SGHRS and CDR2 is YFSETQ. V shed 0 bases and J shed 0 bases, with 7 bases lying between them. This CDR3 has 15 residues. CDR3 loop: CASSLGASSYNEQFF. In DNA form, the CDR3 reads TGCGCCAGCAGCTTGGGTGCCAGCTCCTACAATGAGCAGTTCTTC. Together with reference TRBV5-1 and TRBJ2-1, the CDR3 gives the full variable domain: KAGVTQTPRYLIKTRGQQVTLSCSPISGHRSVSWYQQTPGQGLQFLFEYFSETQRNKGNFPGRFSGRQFSNSRSEMNVSTLELGDSALYLCASSLGASSYNEQFFGPGTRLTVL.

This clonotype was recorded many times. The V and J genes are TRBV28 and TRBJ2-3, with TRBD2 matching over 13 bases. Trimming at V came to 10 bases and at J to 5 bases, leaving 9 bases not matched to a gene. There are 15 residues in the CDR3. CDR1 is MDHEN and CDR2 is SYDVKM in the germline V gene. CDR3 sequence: CAIRTSGSVRDTQYF. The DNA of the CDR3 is TGTGCCATCCGGACTAGCGGGAGCGTGAGAGATACGCAGTATTTT.